The 28 T cell receptor beta chains below all came from one sample that was sequenced in a study of tumour-infiltrating T cells in Burkitt lymphoma. Assay: immunoSEQ multiplex PCR; the TCRdb copy retains only in-frame clones and omits some. The sample carries 15,000 to 20,000 clones, around four fifths recorded once. Source material: tumor tissue. These receptors all come from a human donor with diffuse large B-cell lymphoma.

The rearrangement uses TRBV6-5 and TRBJ2-7; D is perhaps TRBD2 (6 bases). Germline CDR1 reads MNHEY; CDR2 reads SVGAGI. The CDR3 is made up of 14 amino acids. Trimming pared 0 bases from V and 0 bases from J, leaving 6 bases between. CDR3 protein: CASSYSGSSYEQYF. The CDR3, as DNA: TGTGCCAGCAGTTACTCCGGGAGCTCCTACGAGCAGTACTTC.

The chain has TRBV5-5 and TRBJ2-7; 7 bases match TRBD1. The CDR3 covers 11 residues. After removal of 4 bases from V and 11 bases from J, the junction contained 6 bases not matched to a gene. Germline V gene data show CDR1 as SGHKS and CDR2 as YYEKEE (reference sequence). The CDR3 reads CASSRQTGKYF. CDR3 coding DNA: TGTGCCAGCAGCCGGCAGACAGGGAAGTACTTC.

The chain combines TRBV5-4 with TRBJ2-2; the D gene is possibly TRBD2 (5 bases). The CDR3 runs 15 residues. V lost 4 bases, J lost 0 bases, and 10 bases lay in between. In germline, CDR1 is SGHNT, CDR2 YYREEE (reference sequence). This CDR3 reads CASSAWESNTGELFF. CDR3 DNA sequence: TGTGCCAGCAGCGCTTGGGAGTCGAACACCGGGGAGCTGTTTTTT.

The rearrangement links TRBV4-2 to TRBJ2-2; D unresolved. The V end was cut by 11 bases, the J end by 0 bases, with 19 bases between. Looked up from germline, CDR1 is LGHNA and CDR2 is YNFKEQ. The CDR3 consists of 16 residues. The CDR3: CAFPQGATTNTGELFF. The CDR3 DNA is TGTGCCTTCCCGCAAGGAGCGACAACGAACACCGGGGAGCTGTTTTTT.

This clone was counted a single time. The gene calls are TRBV5-4 and TRBJ2-7; D ambiguous. The CDR3 spans 14 residues. Trimming left V 4 bases short and J 4 bases short, with 15 bases between. CDR1 is SGHNT, CDR2 YYREEE, per germline (reference sequence). The DNA of the CDR3 is TGTGCCAGCAGCAGGGTGGAGTCCCGATACGAGCAGTACTTC. Its protein product is CASSRVESRYEQYF. Complete variable domain (other parts from reference TRBV5-4 and TRBJ2-7): ETGVTQSPTHLIKTRGQQVTLRCSSQSGHNTVSWYQQALGQGPQFIFQYYREEENGRGNFPPRFSGLQFPNYSSELNVNALELDDSALYLCASSRVESRYEQYFGPGTRLTVT.

This chain links TRBV6-1 with TRBJ2-5; D not certain. This CDR3 region has 17 residues. Per the germline V gene, CDR1 is MNHNS and CDR2 is SASEGT. Trimming cost V 4 bases and J 1 base, with 19 bases left between them. CDR3 nucleotides: TGTGCCAGCAGTGGTCAGACTGGATTACCCTTCCAAGAGACCCAGTACTTC. Protein: CASSGQTGLPFQETQYF.

The chain combines TRBV19 with TRBJ1-5; TRBD1 matches 8 bases. Germline trimming cut 5 bases from V and 7 bases from J; bases unmatched to any gene: 10. Germline V gene sequence: CDR1 LNHDA, CDR2 SQIVND (reference sequence). The CDR3 contains 15 residues. The CDR3 spells CASSRTGQGGQPQHF. In DNA form, the CDR3 reads TGTGCCAGTAGTCGGACCGGACAGGGAGGGCAGCCCCAGCATTTT. Full variable domain (remainder filled in from reference TRBV19 and TRBJ1-5): DGGITQSPKYLFRKEGQNVTLSCEQNLNHDAMYWYRQDPGQGLRLIYYSQIVNDFQKGDIAEGYSVSREKKESFPLTVTSAQKNPTAFYLCASSRTGQGGQPQHFGDGTRLSIL.

The V call is TRBV27, the J call TRBJ2-1, with TRBD1 identical over 11 bases. This CDR3 spans 14 amino acids. Germline V gene sequence: CDR1 MNHEY, CDR2 SMNVEV (reference sequence). Unmatched junction bases numbered 9, after V lost 8 bases and J lost 9 bases. CDR3 sequence (DNA): TGTGCCAGCGGTTGGGGACAGGGGGGACTTGAGCAGTTCTTC. As protein: CASGWGQGGLEQFF.

This chain uses TRBV6-1 with TRBJ2-7; D is uncertain. This CDR3 contains 12 residues. CDR1 and CDR2 from the germline V gene are MNHNS and SASEGT. The V end lost 6 bases, the J end lost 3 bases, and 9 bases lay between the germline ends. The CDR3 loop reads CASSQSVYEQYF. The CDR3 DNA reads TGTGCCAGCAGCCAGTCAGTCTACGAGCAGTACTTC.

V usage is TRBV7-3 and J usage is TRBJ2-1; 8 bases fit TRBD2. Germline V gene sequence: CDR1 SGHTA, CDR2 FQGTGA. The trim removed 4 bases at V and 10 bases at J, leaving 15 bases unmatched. The CDR3 totals 16 residues. The chain's CDR3 is CASSSDGGVTGMEQFF. DNA of the CDR3: TGTGCCAGCAGCTCCGACGGGGGGGTGACAGGAATGGAGCAGTTCTTC.

In its sample, this clone was seen once. This chain connects TRBV4-2 to TRBJ2-7; TRBD1 might be the D (5 bases). The CDR3 is 14 residues long. V lost 0 bases to trimming and J lost 7 bases, with 13 bases between them. CDR1 and CDR2 from the germline V gene are LGHNA and YNFKEQ. The CDR3: CASSQEYWTFEQYF. CDR3 nucleotides: TGTGCCAGCAGCCAAGAGTATTGGACATTTGAGCAGTACTTC.

For the CDR3, the DNA is TGTGCCAGCAGCTTAGTGGTGAACACTGAAGCTTTCTTT. This translates into CASSLVVNTEAFF. This chain uses TRBV7-2 with TRBJ1-1; unclear D gene. Germline assignment: CDR1 SGHTA and CDR2 FQGNSA. The CDR3 is 13 amino acids. Trimming took 1 base from V and 0 from J, leaving 3 bases between them.

This clone came up a few times. This chain joins TRBV18 and TRBJ2-7, with 11 bases that match TRBD1. The length of the CDR3 is 14 residues. V shed 3 bases and J 2 bases; nucleotides not matched to a gene: 0. CDR1 is KGHSH, CDR2 LQKENI, per germline. DNA for the CDR3: TGTGCCAGCTCACCGGGACAGGGGGCCTACGAGCAGTACTTC. This sequence encodes CASSPGQGAYEQYF.

For this clone: The junction differs from germline at one of its ends, possibly a read error. The chain recombines TRBV27 with TRBJ2-3; 7 bases are shared with TRBD2. The V gene's germline CDR1 is MNHEY and CDR2 SMNVEV (reference sequence). This CDR3 comprises 16 residues. The CDR3, as DNA: TGTGCCAGCAGTTTAATGGCTAGCGGAAGCACAAATACGCAGTATTTT. Translated: CASSLMASGSTNTQYF.

The J gene is TRBJ2-3, the V gene TRBV6-5; D tentatively fits TRBD1 or TRBD2 (5 bases each). Trimming pared 0 bases from V and 2 bases from J, leaving 9 bases between. The CDR3 has 15 amino acids. Per the germline V gene, CDR1 is MNHEY and CDR2 is SVGAGI. This CDR3 is CASSYSKGTTDTQYF. The CDR3, as DNA: TGTGCCAGCAGTTACTCTAAGGGGACCACAGATACGCAGTATTTT.

The rearrangement joins TRBV21-1 to TRBJ2-7; the table names TRBD2, a call not compared with the DNA. TRBV21-1 is a pseudogene locus. The CDR3 runs 16 residues. This CDR3 is CASSESSGEGSYEQYF. The CDR3 nucleotides read TGTGCCAGCAGCGAAAGCTCGGGGGAGGGCTCCTACGAGCAGTACTTC.

This clone was recorded a few times. This rearrangement joins TRBV11-2 to TRBJ2-2, with D hard to call. Trimming took off 3 bases at V and 4 bases at J, with 12 bases between the two ends. This CDR3 region has 15 residues. From germline, CDR1 is SGHAT and CDR2 FQNNGV. The CDR3 region has the DNA TGTGCCAGCAGCTTTGGGGTTTCGGGCACCGGGGAGCTGTTTTTT. It encodes CASSFGVSGTGELFF.

The chain couples TRBV14 to TRBJ1-2; D remains ambiguous. CDR1 and CDR2 (germline): SGHDN, FVKESK. V lost 2 bases, J lost 4 bases, and 8 bases lay in between. The CDR3 extends over 13 amino acids. As DNA, the CDR3 is TGTGCCAGCAGCCAAAGACGGGTCTATGGCTACACCTTC. Amino acids: CASSQRRVYGYTF.

The CDR3: CATSRLIRSGELFF. CDR3 bases: TGTGCCACCAGCAGATTAATCCGTTCCGGGGAGCTGTTTTTT. This chain links TRBV15 with TRBJ2-2; D remains unclear. The germline CDR1 and CDR2 sequences are LNHNV and YYDKDF (reference sequence). The CDR3 has 14 amino acids. V lost 2 bases and J 6 bases, leaving 10 bases between the germline ends.

The rearrangement links TRBV5-1 to TRBJ2-3; tentatively, D is TRBD1 (6 bases). CDR3 size: 14 residues. Trimming cost V 5 bases and J 3 bases, with 13 bases left between them. Germline loops: CDR1 SGHRS, CDR2 YFSETQ. The CDR3 loop reads CASSWAGETDTQYF. The CDR3 nucleotides are TGCGCCAGCAGTTGGGCAGGGGAGACAGATACGCAGTATTTT.

V usage is TRBV7-2 and J usage is TRBJ1-2; D perhaps matches TRBD1 (6 bases). This CDR3 has 15 amino acids. Germline V CDR1 and CDR2: SGHTA, FQGNSA. V shed 5 bases and J shed 6 bases, with 19 bases lying between them. CDR3 nucleotide sequence: TGTGCCAGCAGCCCTCCCTGGGGGCGTTTGGATGGCTACACCTTC. This sequence encodes CASSPPWGRLDGYTF.

On this clone: An end of the junction differs from the germline gene, which may be a read error. This specimen includes other DNA sequences encoding the same CDR3. CDR3 region: CASSLTYEQYF. Written as DNA, the CDR3 is TGTGCCAGCAGCCTAACCTACGAGCAATACTTC. The rearrangement joins TRBV5-5 to TRBJ2-7; D is unclear. Germline assignment: CDR1 SGHKS and CDR2 YYEKEE (reference sequence). The CDR3 runs 11 residues.

This chain joins TRBV6-6 and TRBJ2-7, with 10 bases lining up with TRBD1. The CDR3 sequence is 15 residues long. Germline loops: CDR1 MNHNY, CDR2 SVGAGI (reference sequence). V trimming: 6 bases; J trimming: 3 bases; junction bases outside the gene matches: 8. In nucleotides, the CDR3 is TGTGCCAGCAGCTCCATCCGGGACAGGGGCTACGAGCAGTACTTC. Amino acid sequence: CASSSIRDRGYEQYF.

The V and J genes are TRBV4-1 and TRBJ2-1, with D unresolved. CDR3 size: 13 residues. V gave up 0 bases and J gave up 3 bases, with 3 bases separating them. CDR1 is MGHRA, CDR2 YSYEKL, per germline. CDR3 sequence (DNA): TGCGCCAGCAGCCAAGACTTCTACAATGAGCAGTTCTTC. It encodes CASSQDFYNEQFF.

Only a few counts were recorded for this clone. The chain combines TRBV27 with TRBJ2-5; the D gene is possibly TRBD1 (6 bases). Trimming removed 6 bases from V and 2 bases from J, with 10 bases in between. Germline V gene lookup returns CDR1 MNHEY and CDR2 SMNVEV (reference sequence). The CDR3 extends over 13 amino acids. DNA for the CDR3: TGTGCCAGCAGACGGGACACTCAAGAGACCCAGTACTTC. Protein product: CASRRDTQETQYF.

With respect to this clone: Different DNA sequences within this sample yield the same CDR3. The chain employs TRBV18 and TRBJ2-3; D uncertain. CDR1 is KGHSH, CDR2 LQKENI, per germline. V lost 3 bases, J lost 3 bases, and 10 bases lay in between. CDR3 length: 14 amino acids. In nucleotides, the CDR3 is TGTGCCAGCTCACCCCGGGCAGAGACAGATACGCAGTATTTT. Translated: CASSPRAETDTQYF.

The rearrangement uses TRBV10-3 and TRBJ2-1; 9 nucleotides agree with TRBD2. This CDR3 region has 18 residues. Looked up from germline, CDR1 is ENHRY and CDR2 is SYGVKD. The V and J ends lost 4 bases and 6 bases, in that order; junction bases with no gene match: 16. The DNA for the CDR3 is TGTGCCATCAGTGCTCCACCTAGTTCAGCGGGAGGAACCAATGAGCAGTTCTTC. Amino acid sequence: CAISAPPSSAGGTNEQFF.

This clone was found a few times. The genes are TRBV27 and TRBJ1-1; 7 bases agree with TRBD1. V was clipped by 6 bases and J by 8 bases; unmatched bases: 9. The germline CDR1 and CDR2 sequences are MNHEY and SMNVEV (reference sequence). The CDR3 extends over 13 amino acids. CDR3 sequence reads: CASRMNRGWEAFF. In DNA form, the CDR3 reads TGTGCCAGCAGGATGAACAGGGGATGGGAAGCTTTCTTT.